These 24 T cell receptor beta chains share one sample of origin, sequenced in a study of blood T cell repertoires in COVID-19. Clones were sequenced by immunoSEQ multiplex PCR, and TCRdb holds only the in-frame ones, with some missing. Of about 300,000 clones listed, less than 85% were seen once; the top ten hold more than 1.2%. Sequencing was done on a sample of peripheral blood. The receptor set was obtained from a human donor with COVID-19, enrolled during active disease. The donor label of this sample is uncertain.

The chain uses TRBV7-8 and TRBJ2-1; D tentatively reads TRBD1 or TRBD2 (9 bases each). The germline V gene encodes CDR1 SGHVS and CDR2 FQNEAQ. This CDR3 comprises 16 residues. V lost 4 bases to trimming and J lost 9 bases, with 22 bases between them. The CDR3 loop reads CASSSTGGSGGTEQFF. Written as DNA, the CDR3 is TGTGCCAGCAGCTCGACAGGGGGTAGCGGGGGTACTGAGCAGTTCTTC.

This sequence joins TRBV30 and TRBJ1-1; the match to TRBD1 covers 8 bases. V was pared by 4 bases and J by 1 base, with 2 bases of the junction left unmatched. The CDR3 is 13 amino acids. Germline V gives CDR1 GTSNPN, CDR2 SVGIG (reference sequence). CDR3 DNA sequence: TGTGCCTGGACCGGGACAGGGAACACTGAAGCTTTCTTT. Translation: CAWTGTGNTEAFF.

The genes are TRBV5-5 and TRBJ2-7; D is uncertain. Trimming stripped 4 bases from V and 0 bases from J, with 11 bases between. In germline, CDR1 is SGHKS, CDR2 YYEKEE (reference sequence). The CDR3 loop spans 14 amino acids. This chain's CDR3 is CASSPSHSSYEQYF. As DNA, the CDR3 is TGTGCCAGCAGCCCCTCGCACTCCTCCTACGAGCAGTACTTC.

This rearrangement joins TRBV6-6 to TRBJ2-7; TRBD2 matches 10 bases. The CDR3 length is 14 residues. The ends lost 6 bases at V and 4 bases at J; junction bases unmatched: 6. CDR1 is MNHNY and CDR2 is SVGAGI in the germline V gene (reference sequence). The CDR3 DNA sequence: TGTGCCAGCAGCAATTTAGCGGGAGGTTACGAGCAGTACTTC. It is translated as CASSNLAGGYEQYF.

V usage is TRBV4-1 and J usage is TRBJ1-3; D is unresolved. The CDR3 sequence is 17 residues long. Trimming removed 0 bases at V and 0 bases at J, with 12 bases between. Germline CDR1 and CDR2: MGHRA and YSYEKL. This CDR3 reads CASSQDRRLSSGNTIYF. CDR3 nucleotide sequence: TGCGCCAGCAGCCAAGATCGGCGGCTAAGCTCTGGAAACACCATATATTTT.

J is TRBJ2-1 and V is TRBV20-1; TRBD1 or TRBD2 may be the D gene (5 bases each). The V end lost 3 bases, the J end lost 0 bases, and 15 bases lay between the germline ends. The CDR3 has 16 residues. Germline assignment: CDR1 DFQATT and CDR2 SNEGSKA (reference sequence). DNA of the CDR3: TGCAGTGCTAGTGGGGCGGGCCCAAGCTCCTACAATGAGCAGTTCTTC. Translated: CSASGAGPSSYNEQFF.

The rearrangement uses TRBV18 and TRBJ1-2; 7 positions match TRBD1. The CDR3 runs 15 residues. J was trimmed by 2 bases and V by 3 bases; bases with no gene match: 6. CDR1 and CDR2 from the germline V gene are KGHSH and LQKENI. DNA of the CDR3: TGTGCCAGCTCACCCTCCGGACAGGCAAACTATGGCTACACCTTC. Translation gives CASSPSGQANYGYTF.

This chain uses TRBV3-1 (or the pseudogene TRBV3-2) with TRBJ2-1, with TRBD2 matching 7 bases. Germline CDR1 reads LGHDT; CDR2 reads YNNKEL (reference sequence). The CDR3 contains 15 residues. J was trimmed by 5 bases and V by 1 base; bases with no gene match: 5. The chain's CDR3 is CASSQGSAGHNEQFF. The CDR3 bases are TGTGCCAGCAGCCAAGGCTCAGCGGGACACAATGAGCAGTTCTTC.

The chain uses TRBV28 and TRBJ1-3, with D possibly matching TRBD1 (6 bases). The CDR3 consists of 16 residues. The V gene lost 5 bases and the J gene lost 0 bases, with 14 bases spanning the gap. CDR1 and CDR2 from the germline V gene are MDHEN and SYDVKM. CDR3 coding DNA: TGTGCCAGCAGTAACCCTCCGGACAGCTCTGGAAACACCATATATTTT. Residues: CASSNPPDSSGNTIYF.

V and J are TRBV2 and TRBJ2-1; D not resolved. Between the trimmed V and J ends, which lost 1 base and 9 bases, there was a span of 16 bases. Looked up from germline, CDR1 is SNHLY and CDR2 is FYNNEI. The CDR3 totals 15 residues. The CDR3 spells CASSEGSSELGEQFF. The CDR3 coding sequence is TGTGCCAGCAGTGAAGGTTCGTCGGAGCTGGGTGAGCAGTTCTTC.

The V gene is TRBV27, the J gene TRBJ2-1; unclear D gene. Trimming pared 3 bases from V and 0 bases from J, leaving 9 bases between. The germline V gene encodes CDR1 MNHEY and CDR2 SMNVEV (reference sequence). The CDR3 is made up of 15 amino acids. For the CDR3, the DNA is TGTGCCAGCAGTTTTGCCCCGAGCTCCTACAATGAGCAGTTCTTC. Residues: CASSFAPSSYNEQFF.

The chain employs TRBV29-1 and TRBJ2-3, with TRBD1 identical over 8 bases. This CDR3 contains 14 residues. Unmatched junction bases numbered 6, after V lost 5 bases and J lost 2 bases. Looked up from germline, CDR1 is SQVTM and CDR2 is ANQGSEA. Here the CDR3 reads CSVSDRASTDTQYF. Written as DNA, the CDR3 is TGCAGCGTTTCGGACAGGGCATCCACAGATACGCAGTATTTT.

This rearrangement joins TRBV7-3 to TRBJ2-7, with TRBD2 as a possible D gene (6 bases). Germline V CDR1 and CDR2: SGHTA, FQGTGA. The length of the CDR3 is 15 residues. V lost 0 bases, J lost 3 bases, and 12 bases lay in between. The CDR3 sequence: CASSLTGGVGYEQYF. The DNA of the CDR3 is TGTGCCAGCAGCTTAACCGGAGGGGTCGGCTACGAGCAGTACTTC.

The V gene is TRBV5-6, the J gene TRBJ2-5; D unresolved. CDR1 SGHDT and CDR2 YYEEEE come from the germline V gene. Trimming removed 0 bases from V and 5 bases from J, with 8 bases in between. This CDR3 spans 13 amino acids. The CDR3 nucleotides read TGTGCCAGCAGCTTGGCCAATGAGGAGACCCAGTACTTC. Its translation is CASSLANEETQYF. The entire variable domain, with the rest obtained from reference TRBV5-6 and TRBJ2-5, is as follows: DAGVTQSPTHLIKTRGQQVTLRCSPKSGHDTVSWYQQALGQGPQFIFQYYEEEERQRGNFPDRFSGHQFPNYSSELNVNALLLGDSALYLCASSLANEETQYFGPGTRLLVL.

The rearrangement uses TRBV5-3 and TRBJ2-7; 8 nucleotides align to TRBD1. TRBV5-3 is an ORF for which the function is uncertain. The V segment lost 3 bases and the J segment 5 bases; nucleotides outside the gene matches: 13. The CDR3 covers 16 residues. The CDR3 sequence: CARSSMDREVLDEQYF. In DNA, the CDR3 is TGTGCCAGAAGCTCCATGGACAGGGAAGTTTTGGACGAGCAGTACTTC.

The CDR3 loop reads CAWRTAGPYEQYF. In DNA form, the CDR3 reads TGTGCCTGGCGAACAGCGGGACCCTACGAGCAGTACTTC. This sequence joins TRBV30 and TRBJ2-7; 7 nucleotides align to TRBD2. The junction had 6 bases not matched to a gene; V was cut back by 5 bases and J by 2 bases. Germline assignment: CDR1 GTSNPN and CDR2 SVGIG (reference sequence). The CDR3 has 13 amino acids. Full variable domain (outside the CDR3, taken from reference TRBV30 and TRBJ2-7): SQTIHQWPATLVQPVGSPLSLECTVEGTSNPNLYWYRQAAGRGLQLLFYSVGIGQISSEVPQNLSASRPQDRQFILSSKKLLLSDSGFYLCAWRTAGPYEQYFGPGTRLTVT.

The chain carries TRBV5-4 and TRBJ1-1; D unclear. The germline gives CDR1 SGHNT, CDR2 YYREEE (reference sequence). The CDR3 runs to 15 residues. V was trimmed by 0 bases and J by 4 bases, leaving 13 bases between them. CDR3 amino acids: CASSLERYGGTEAFF. CDR3 in DNA: TGTGCCAGCAGCTTGGAGCGATACGGAGGCACTGAAGCTTTCTTT.

This sequence joins TRBV28 and TRBJ1-2; no reliable D call. Germline-derived CDR1 and CDR2 are MDHEN and SYDVKM. This CDR3 spans 14 amino acids. V was pared by 4 bases and J by 5 bases, with 14 bases between. CDR3 bases: TGTGCCAGCAGTTGGCCCGGGCGGGTTTATGGCTACACCTTC. Translating it yields CASSWPGRVYGYTF.

In its sample, this clone was seen a few times. The chain has TRBV7-3 and TRBJ2-5; the D gene is possibly TRBD1 (6 bases). V lost 1 base, J lost 5 bases, and 8 bases lay in between. This CDR3 comprises 13 residues. Germline loops: CDR1 SGHTA, CDR2 FQGTGA. The CDR3 loop is CASSLNRDETQYF. Written as DNA, the CDR3 is TGTGCCAGCAGCTTAAACAGGGATGAGACCCAGTACTTC.

This clone was detected ten times or more. This same CDR3 is encoded by further DNA sequences in the sample. The chain combines TRBV11-1 with TRBJ1-2, with TRBD1 matching over 9 bases. V shed 6 bases and J 7 bases; nucleotides not matched to a gene: 6. In germline, CDR1 is SGHAT, CDR2 FQDESV (reference sequence). The CDR3 runs 13 residues. CDR3 protein: CASSRTGGGGYTF. Written as DNA, the CDR3 is TGTGCCAGCAGTCGAACAGGGGGCGGTGGCTACACCTTC.

V is TRBV4-3 and J is TRBJ2-7, with D maybe TRBD2 (5 bases). Germline V lookup: CDR1 LGHNA, CDR2 YSLEER. Trimming removed 1 base at V and 4 bases at J, with 14 bases between. This CDR3 region has 15 residues. The CDR3 coding sequence is TGCGCCAGCAGCCAAGGTGCGGGCACGGGATACGAGCAGTACTTC. Encoded protein: CASSQGAGTGYEQYF.

The V gene is TRBV3-1 (or the pseudogene TRBV3-2), the J gene TRBJ1-5, with unresolved D. The V gene's germline CDR1 is LGHDT and CDR2 YNNKEL (reference sequence). V dropped 1 base and J dropped 4 bases, with 11 bases sitting between them. There are 15 residues in the CDR3. CDR3 amino acids: CASSQGNSPNQPQHF. The CDR3 bases are TGTGCCAGCAGCCAAGGGAACAGCCCAAATCAGCCCCAGCATTTT.

This sequence joins TRBV28 and TRBJ2-7; D not certain. CDR1 and CDR2 (germline): MDHEN, SYDVKM. The CDR3 totals 13 residues. Trimming removed 5 bases at V and 0 bases at J, with 8 bases between. CDR3 protein: CASSPPVSYEQYF. Written as DNA, the CDR3 is TGTGCCAGCAGTCCCCCAGTCTCCTACGAGCAGTACTTC.

The chain links TRBV7-6 to TRBJ2-6, with D uncertain. Germline-derived CDR1 and CDR2 are SGHVS and FNYEAQ. V dropped 5 bases and J dropped 2 bases, with 13 bases sitting between them. CDR3 size: 16 residues. The CDR3 DNA reads as TGTGCCAGCAGCCCTTTATCCCTCGCTGGGGCCAACGTCCTGACTTTC. Translating it yields CASSPLSLAGANVLTF.